This T cell receptor beta chain was captured by sequencing in a study of CD8 T cells in Susac syndrome. CDR1 and CDR2 (germline): GTSNPN, SVGIG (reference sequence). CDR3 length: 12 residues. V lost 3 bases, J lost 9 bases, and 12 bases lay in between. With random hexamers, reverse transcription was performed on about 0.45 to 1 ug of RNA. TCRdb used MiXCR to reprocess the immunoSEQ multiplex PCR reads, holding one entry per CDR3 protein. The repertoire consists of some 200,000 distinct CDR3 sequences, with nearly 97% occurring once and the leading ten covering roughly 0.1%. TCR beta from blood CD8+ and CD4+ T cells was sequenced.

This sequence originates from a human donor with multiple sclerosis. The chain is built from TRBV30 and TRBJ2-1; no clear D gene. Specimen: CD4+ T cells from PBMCs. For the CDR3, the DNA is TGTGCCTGGAGCGGTTACCGGGCTGAGCAGTTCTTC. Translating it yields CAWSGYRAEQFF.